These 19 T cell receptor beta chains came from one sample sequenced in a study of low-dose radiotherapy and immunotherapy resistance in tumors. Primers targeting TRAV and TRBV primed first-strand cDNA, covering alpha and beta chains. With a V-primer adapter and a constant-region primer, TCRs were amplified for around 21 PCR cycles. TCRdb recomputed calls from the reads with MiXCR, one row per CDR3 protein. Here the sample spans roughly 8,300 distinct CDR3 sequences, over 60% being singletons. The receptors derive from a human donor with advanced metastatic prostate, ovarian, gallbladder or colorectal cancer (not recorded which). This table probably holds off-target reads from a library built for another chain.

This clonotype was observed once. V and J are TRBV6-2 or TRBV6-3 and TRBJ2-4; D is uncertain. Trimming removed 6 bases at V and 9 bases at J, with 12 bases between. The CDR3 spans 12 residues. Germline V lookup: CDR1 MNHEY, CDR2 SVGEGT. CDR3 sequence: CASSRPEGIQYF. CDR3 DNA sequence: TGTGCCAGCAGCCGCCCAGAAGGCATTCAGTACTTC.

This rearrangement joins TRBV24-1 to TRBJ1-1, with TRBD1 matching over 7 bases. Trimming cost V 4 bases and J 3 bases; bases outside gene matches: 13. Germline loops: CDR1 KGHDR, CDR2 SFDVKD. This CDR3 spans 17 amino acids. CDR3 in DNA: TGTGCCACCAGTGAGCGACTACAGGGGAAGAGGGACACTGAAGCTTTCTTT. Its translation: CATSERLQGKRDTEAFF.

The chain links TRBV6-8 to TRBJ1-1, with TRBD1 identical over 7 bases. Germline V gene data show CDR1 as MNHGY and CDR2 as SAAAGT. The V segment lost 0 bases and the J segment 10 bases; nucleotides outside the gene matches: 14. This CDR3 comprises 16 residues. The CDR3 is CASSYSLTGSGYGAFF. CDR3 nucleotide sequence: TGTGCCAGCAGTTACTCTCTGACAGGGTCGGGCTACGGAGCTTTCTTT.

The genes are TRBV7-9 and TRBJ2-2, with 9 bases aligning to TRBD1. This CDR3 region has 15 residues. The trim removed 2 bases at V and 6 bases at J, leaving 4 bases unmatched. Germline lookup yields CDR1 SEHNR and CDR2 FQNEAQ (reference sequence). CDR3: CASSLKRQGAGELFF. The CDR3 region has the DNA TGTGCCAGCAGCTTAAAGCGACAGGGGGCCGGGGAGCTGTTTTTT.

This chain connects TRBV6-2 or TRBV6-3 to TRBJ1-6; D gene ambiguous. Germline V gene data show CDR1 as MNHEY and CDR2 as SVGEGT. Trimming removed 6 bases at V and 8 bases at J, with 23 bases between. The length of the CDR3 is 17 residues. The CDR3 loop is CASRQHRESGTDSPLHF. In DNA, the CDR3 is TGTGCCAGCAGACAGCACCGGGAGTCCGGCACGGATTCACCCCTCCACTTT.

The chain combines TRBV6-2 or TRBV6-3 with TRBJ2-2, with D perhaps TRBD1 or TRBD2 (5 bases each). The CDR3 runs 14 residues. Germline CDR1 and CDR2: MNHEY and SVGEGT. With 0 bases removed from V and 4 bases from J, the gap between germline ends came to 6 bases. Here the CDR3 DNA reads TGTGCCAGCAGTTACTCGGGGGTCACCGGGGAGCTGTTTTTT. Translating gives CASSYSGVTGELFF.

J is TRBJ1-2 and V is TRBV28; no definite D call. V was trimmed by 4 bases and J by 5 bases, leaving 5 bases between them. CDR1 is MDHEN and CDR2 is SYDVKM in the germline V gene. The CDR3 is 11 residues long. The CDR3 sequence: CASSSIYGYTF. The CDR3 DNA follows: TGTGCCAGCAGTTCCATATATGGCTACACCTTC.

The V and J genes are TRBV19 and TRBJ1-1; the D gene is possibly TRBD1 (6 bases). Looked up from germline, CDR1 is LNHDA and CDR2 is SQIVND (reference sequence). V was cut by 6 bases and J by 7 bases, with 15 bases left in between. There are 13 residues in the CDR3. The CDR3 DNA follows: TGTGCCAGTAGGATCGGGGGACAAGGTGAAGCTTTCTTT. Translated: CASRIGGQGEAFF.

The chain has TRBV6-2 or TRBV6-3 and TRBJ2-1; 11 bases agree with TRBD2. V was pared by 5 bases and J by 9 bases, with 9 bases of the junction left unmatched. CDR1 is MNHEY and CDR2 is SVGEGT in the germline V gene. The CDR3 is 15 residues long. The CDR3 protein is CASSMLAGGPGEQFF. Written as DNA, the CDR3 is TGTGCCAGCAGTATGTTAGCGGGAGGGCCGGGTGAGCAGTTCTTC.

The table lists this clonotype with a few counts. The rearrangement joins TRBV28 to TRBJ2-3; D call uncertain. Germline V gene data show CDR1 as MDHEN and CDR2 as SYDVKM. V was cut by 1 base and J by 3 bases, with 17 bases left in between. This CDR3 is built from 17 residues. The CDR3: CASSLSTRRSKTDTQYF. The DNA for the CDR3 is TGTGCCAGCAGTTTATCTACTCGGCGGAGCAAAACAGATACGCAGTATTTT. Looking up the rest from reference TRBV28 and TRBJ2-3 gives the full variable domain: DVKVTQSSRYLVKRTGEKVFLECVQDMDHENMFWYRQDPGLGLRLIYFSYDVKMKEKGDIPEGYSVSREKKERFSLILESASTNQTSMYLCASSLSTRRSKTDTQYFGPGTRLTVL.

This clonotype has a handful of counts. V is TRBV28 and J is TRBJ2-7; unclear D gene. V lost 6 bases and J 9 bases, leaving 15 bases between the germline ends. Germline V gives CDR1 MDHEN, CDR2 SYDVKM. This CDR3 spans 12 amino acids. The CDR3: CASSLPKSWQYF. For the CDR3, the DNA is TGTGCCAGCAGCCTACCGAAGAGTTGGCAGTACTTC. The full variable domain, with the rest looked up from reference TRBV28 and TRBJ2-7, is DVKVTQSSRYLVKRTGEKVFLECVQDMDHENMFWYRQDPGLGLRLIYFSYDVKMKEKGDIPEGYSVSREKKERFSLILESASTNQTSMYLCASSLPKSWQYFGPGTRLTVT.

This clonotype was counted between two and nine times. The V and J genes are TRBV6-6 and TRBJ1-5; D gene uncertain. V was trimmed by 5 bases and J by 7 bases, leaving 12 bases between them. This CDR3 is 13 amino acids long. Germline values: CDR1 MNHNY, CDR2 SVGAGI (reference sequence). This chain's CDR3 is CASSTGGKQPQHF. Written as DNA, the CDR3 is TGTGCCAGCAGTACCGGCGGGAAACAGCCCCAGCATTTT.

The genes are TRBV5-1 and TRBJ2-7; D gene unclear. V lost 0 bases, J lost 2 bases, and 18 bases lay in between. CDR1 and CDR2 from the germline V gene are SGHRS and YFSETQ. The CDR3 runs 17 residues. CDR3: CASSLGALGLYPYEQYF. CDR3 DNA sequence: TGCGCCAGCAGCTTGGGGGCCCTGGGTCTTTATCCCTACGAGCAGTACTTC. The entire variable domain, with the rest obtained from reference TRBV5-1 and TRBJ2-7, is as follows: KAGVTQTPRYLIKTRGQQVTLSCSPISGHRSVSWYQQTPGQGLQFLFEYFSETQRNKGNFPGRFSGRQFSNSRSEMNVSTLELGDSALYLCASSLGALGLYPYEQYFGPGTRLTVT.

V and J are TRBV29-1 and TRBJ2-7; no reliable D call. CDR3 length equals 12 residues. V lost 4 bases and J lost 2, with 9 bases in between. The germline gives CDR1 SQVTM, CDR2 ANQGSEA. DNA for the CDR3: TGCAGCGTTGGAGAGGCAGCCTACGAGCAGTACTTC. It translates to CSVGEAAYEQYF.

This clonotype was counted only a few times. The chain links TRBV2 to TRBJ1-1; 9 bases map to TRBD1. Germline V gene data show CDR1 as SNHLY and CDR2 as FYNNEI. The CDR3 contains 12 residues. V lost 8 bases and J lost 11; bases outside the gene matches: 9. In DNA form, the CDR3 reads TGTGCCAGCGGGACAGGGACCTTTGGCGCTTTCTTT. The encoded protein is CASGTGTFGAFF.

V gene TRBV18 combines with J gene TRBJ2-5; TRBD2 might be the D (6 bases). Germline V gene data show CDR1 as KGHSH and CDR2 as LQKENI. The V end was cut by 4 bases, the J end by 5 bases, with 8 bases between. CDR3 length: 12 residues. The CDR3 DNA reads as TGTGCCAGCTCACGGGACTGGGAGACCCAGTACTTC. Protein sequence: CASSRDWETQYF. The whole variable domain, remainder taken from reference TRBV18 and TRBJ2-5, is NAGVMQNPRHLVRRRGQEARLRCSPMKGHSHVYWYRQLPEEGLKFMVYLQKENIIDESGMPKERFSAEFPKEGPSILRIQQVVRGDSAAYFCASSRDWETQYFGPGTRLLVL.

This clonotype was picked up a small number of times. The genes are TRBV12-3 or TRBV12-4 and TRBJ1-4; no clear D gene. The CDR3 sequence is 15 residues long. V lost 3 bases, J lost 8 bases, and 16 bases lay in between. CDR3 in DNA: TGTGCCAGCAGTTTTAGGGCAGCCCGAGGAGAAAAACTGTTTTTT. This sequence encodes CASSFRAARGEKLFF.

This clonotype was found once. The chain employs TRBV4-2 and TRBJ2-3; D unresolved. Germline V gene sequence: CDR1 LGHNA, CDR2 YNFKEQ. The CDR3 contains 16 residues. V dropped 1 base and J dropped 2 bases, with 13 bases sitting between them. DNA of the CDR3: TGTGCCAGCAGCCAAGGGTCCAGCGCTCTCACAGATACGCAGTATTTT. It yields the protein CASSQGSSALTDTQYF.

This clonotype came up a few times. This sequence joins TRBV6-5 and TRBJ1-1; 11 nucleotides agree with TRBD1. The CDR3 runs to 15 residues. CDR1 is MNHEY and CDR2 is SVGAGI in the germline V gene. The junction had 2 bases not matched to a gene; V was cut back by 1 base and J by 4 bases. CDR3 region: CASSYWGQGVTEAFF. CDR3 DNA sequence: TGTGCCAGCAGTTACTGGGGACAGGGGGTCACTGAAGCTTTCTTT.